The following is a T cell receptor beta chain sequence with its context. Its specificity is unknown. The sample is drawn from a study of cytomegalovirus exposure and HLA in healthy donors. In the PCR, 60 Vbeta and 13 Jbeta primers were used. Method: immunoSEQ multiplex PCR; TCRdb's copy keeps in-frame clones and lacks some. The sample holds hundreds of thousands of clones, around 80% seen once. General observations from the study: Most subjects had HLA-A and HLA-B alleles reportedly predicted accurately by TCR beta sequences. TCR beta V segments were, for the most part, productive about 87% or about 30% of the time in an earlier analysis. The listing of fewer than 200 TCR beta chains classed them as cytomegalovirus-associated.

This sequence was found in a boy between 10 and 17 years old in good health and CMV-seronegative. Sequencing was done on a sample of PBMCs.

The CDR3 coding sequence is TGTGCCAGCAGCGTAGATTACTCTGGAAACACCATATATTTT. Translated, it gives CASSVDYSGNTIYF. The chain carries TRBV9 and TRBJ1-3; no definite D call. Germline values: CDR1 SGDLS, CDR2 YYNGEE. The length of the CDR3 is 14 residues. V was trimmed by 0 bases and J by 0 bases, leaving 4 bases between them.